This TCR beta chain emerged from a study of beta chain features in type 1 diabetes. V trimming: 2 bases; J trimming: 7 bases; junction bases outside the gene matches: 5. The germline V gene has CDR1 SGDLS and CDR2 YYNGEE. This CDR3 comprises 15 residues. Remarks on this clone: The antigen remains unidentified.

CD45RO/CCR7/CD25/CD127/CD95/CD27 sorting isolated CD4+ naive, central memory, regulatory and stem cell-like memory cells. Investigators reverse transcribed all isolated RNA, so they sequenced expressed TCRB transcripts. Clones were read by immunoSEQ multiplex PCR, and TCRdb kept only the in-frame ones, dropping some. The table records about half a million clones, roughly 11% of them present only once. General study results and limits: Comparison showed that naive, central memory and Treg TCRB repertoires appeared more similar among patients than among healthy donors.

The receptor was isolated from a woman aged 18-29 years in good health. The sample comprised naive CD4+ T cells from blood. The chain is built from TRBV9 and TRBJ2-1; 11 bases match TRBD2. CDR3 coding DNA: TGTGCCAGCAGCGTTCTAGCGGGGGGCCGGAATGAGCAGTTCTTC. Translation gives CASSVLAGGRNEQFF.